Below are 4 T cell receptor beta chains sequenced from a single sample in a study of T-cell reconstitution after alpha-beta-depleted transplantation in children. This sample's TCRbeta library carried unique molecular identifier barcodes. TCRdb recomputed calls from the PCR reads with MiXCR, one row per CDR3 protein. The sample includes about 590,000 distinct CDR3 sequences, 10% to 15% of them seen just once. The source was PBMCs, mostly from graft donor cells, collected 360 days after TCRalphabeta/CD19-depleted stem cell transplant. The receptors were sampled from a male patient aged 10-17 years who had a stem cell transplant for acute myeloid leukemia, so the T cells may come from the graft donor.

This clonotype has only a few counts. This rearrangement joins TRBV6-5 to TRBJ2-5; TRBD1 is a possible D gene (6 bases). There are 16 residues in the CDR3. Germline loops: CDR1 MNHEY, CDR2 SVGAGI. V lost 4 bases, J lost 4 bases, and 19 bases lay in between. The CDR3 sequence is CASSSTRLPRGETQYF. In DNA form, the CDR3 reads TGTGCCAGCAGTTCGACCCGACTACCCAGGGGAGAGACCCAGTACTTC.

This chain connects TRBV23-1 to TRBJ2-2, with 7 bases identical to TRBD1. TRBV23-1 is an ORF for which the function is uncertain. There are 16 residues in the CDR3. J gave up 2 bases and V 3 bases, and 6 bases lay outside the gene matches. CDR3 coding DNA: TGCGCCAGCAGTCAGGCAGGGGGACGTAACACCGGGGAGCTGTTTTTT. Protein sequence: CASSQAGGRNTGELFF.

This clonotype was observed a handful of times. V gene TRBV20-1 combines with J gene TRBJ2-3; possible D gene TRBD2, 5 bases. The germline V and J ends were trimmed by 5 bases and 4 bases, with 16 bases remaining between them. CDR1 and CDR2 (germline): DFQATT, SNEGSKA (reference sequence). This CDR3 is built from 14 residues. CDR3 bases: TGCAGTGCTCTGCGGTTCGAGGGCCCAGATACGCAGTATTTT. It specifies CSALRFEGPDTQYF.

The chain combines TRBV6-1 with TRBJ2-1; 9 bases line up with TRBD1. CDR3 length: 16 amino acids. The V gene end was trimmed by 6 bases and the J gene end by 8 bases; junction bases not matched to a gene: 14. CDR1 MNHNS and CDR2 SASEGT come from the germline V gene. The DNA of the CDR3 is TGTGCCAGCAGCAAAAGGAGACAGGGGGACTGGGATGAGCAGTTCTTC. It translates to CASSKRRQGDWDEQFF.